This TCR beta chain was observed in a study of cytomegalovirus exposure and HLA in healthy donors. Findings of the study overall: Beyond CMV serostatus, there was no information to go on about immune exposure. Prior analysis indicated that the majority of TCR beta V segments exhibited productivity approximately 90% or approximately 30% of the time.

The CDR3 loop spans 16 amino acids. Germline CDR1 SGHNT, CDR2 YENEEA. Worth noting for this clone: What it recognizes is unknown.

60 Vbeta and 13 Jbeta primers were used in PCR. The protocol was immunoSEQ multiplex PCR, while the TCRdb copy is restricted to in-frame clones and leaves out a portion. The repertoire has some 130,000 clones, over 70% of them found once; the top ten carry around 1.9%. This sequence originates from a woman in her 40s in good health and CMV-seronegative. Sequencing used PBMCs. This chain uses TRBV11-3 with TRBJ2-5, with 10 nucleotides matching TRBD2. The J call may be wrong; the DNA end is better matched by TRBJ2-7. CDR3: CASSPTAGTSVHEQYF. In DNA, the CDR3 is TGTGCCAGCAGCCCTACTGCCGGGACTAGCGTCCACGAGCAGTACTTC.